Shown below are 15 T cell receptor beta chains from a single sample sequenced in a study of monozygotic twins with inflammatory bowel disease. Following a re-call of the 5' RACE reads, TCRdb has one entry per CDR3 protein and lacks DNA. The listing contains 330,000 or so distinct CDR3 sequences. The sequencing sample was made of blood. These receptors were collected from a human donor with ulcerative colitis or Crohn's disease, or a healthy co-twin of an affected twin (not recorded which).

The chain recombines TRBV5-1 with TRBJ2-3; lacking DNA, the TRBD1 call made by TCRdb goes unchecked. The CDR3 length is 15 residues. Per germline, CDR1 SGHRS and CDR2 YFSETQ. This chain's CDR3 is CASSPRQGPTDTQYF.

V is TRBV5-4 and J is TRBJ2-6. This CDR3 spans 15 amino acids. Germline CDR1 is SGHNT and CDR2 is YYREEE (reference sequence). The chain's CDR3 is CASSLRSLGANVLTF.

The chain couples TRBV6-4 to TRBJ2-2. The length of the CDR3 is 15 residues. Germline CDR1 is MRHNA and CDR2 is SNTAGT. CDR3 protein: CASSDSVGEEGELFF.

The chain couples TRBV7-2 to TRBJ1-6. Germline values: CDR1 SGHTA, CDR2 FQGNSA. The CDR3 has 14 residues. The CDR3 loop is CASSQRQGNQPLHF.

The gene calls are TRBV14 and TRBJ2-3; as DNA is missing, the TRBD2 call by TCRdb cannot be tested. The CDR3 consists of 16 residues. CDR1 and CDR2 (germline): SGHDN, FVKESK. The CDR3 is CASSLGLVRRTDTQYF.

The genes are TRBV7-9 and TRBJ1-2. The germline V gene has CDR1 SEHNR and CDR2 FQNEAQ (reference sequence). CDR3 length equals 13 residues. The CDR3 loop reads CASSLEWDSGYTF.

The J gene is TRBJ1-1, the V gene TRBV5-1. Germline V gene data show CDR1 as SGHRS and CDR2 as YFSETQ. This CDR3 contains 14 residues. CDR3 region: CASRSQSGTTEAFF.

The chain combines TRBV6-1 with TRBJ1-2. Germline CDR1 MNHNS, CDR2 SASEGT. The CDR3 totals 16 residues. The CDR3 is CASSKLTPTTNYGYTF.

The chain has TRBV6-5 and TRBJ2-7; TCRdb's D gene call, TRBD2, goes unchecked for lack of DNA. The V gene's germline CDR1 is MNHEY and CDR2 SVGAGI. The CDR3 covers 11 residues. The CDR3 spells CGAGRIYEQYF.

This chain connects TRBV27 to TRBJ2-1; lacking DNA, the TRBD1 call made by TCRdb goes unchecked. Germline V gene lookup returns CDR1 MNHEY and CDR2 SMNVEV (reference sequence). The CDR3 loop spans 16 amino acids. CDR3: CASSPEPGMGPDEQFF.

The chain links TRBV20-1 to TRBJ2-5; the TCRdb D gene call, TRBD2, has no DNA to confirm it. The CDR3 is made up of 15 amino acids. Germline assignment: CDR1 DFQATT and CDR2 SNEGSKA (reference sequence). CDR3 region: CSAPTSGDLQETQYF.

The V gene is TRBV6-1, the J gene TRBJ2-5. Per germline, CDR1 MNHNS and CDR2 SASEGT. The CDR3 consists of 14 residues. The CDR3: CASTRSRRQETQYF.

The V gene is TRBV19, the J gene TRBJ1-2. Germline V gives CDR1 LNHDA, CDR2 SQIVND (reference sequence). There are 14 residues in the CDR3. The CDR3 spells CASSRVEAGYGYTF. Full variable domain (missing parts from reference TRBV19 and TRBJ1-2): DGGITQSPKYLFRKEGQNVTLSCEQNLNHDAMYWYRQDPGQGLRLIYYSQIVNDFQKGDIAEGYSVSREKKESFPLTVTSAQKNPTAFYLCASSRVEAGYGYTFGSGTRLTVV.

CDR3 sequence reads: CASSPPAGDSGEQFF. The chain has TRBV7-8 and TRBJ2-1; TCRdb's D call of TRBD2 is untestable without DNA. Germline-derived CDR1 and CDR2 are SGHVS and FQNEAQ. This CDR3 has 15 residues.

The chain employs TRBV9 and TRBJ1-3; TCRdb names TRBD1, which stays unverified in the absence of DNA. Germline CDR1 is SGDLS and CDR2 is YYNGEE. This CDR3 comprises 15 residues. The CDR3 sequence: CASSVGGWTSDTIYF.